One sample yielded the 7 T cell receptor beta chains listed below, sequenced in a study of Ad26.COV2.S vaccination and SARS-CoV-2 variants. The treatment was: 15 to 20 received Ad26.COV2.S at low or high dose, single or two shots; a few received placebo; per-sample allocation not given. Sampling was performed 63 days after the first vaccine or placebo injection. The data were produced by immunoSEQ multiplex PCR, yet TCRdb's version contains in-frame clones alone and is incomplete. The sample has about 480,000 clones, approximately 88% seen once. The material sequenced was peripheral blood, taken in a trial of Ad26.COV2.S vaccine versus placebo. The source of these receptors is a person between 18 and 59 years old who received the Ad26.COV2.S COVID-19 vaccine or a placebo.

V usage is TRBV7-9 and J usage is TRBJ2-7; D may correspond to TRBD1 or TRBD2 (6 bases each). This CDR3 has 15 amino acids. Germline V lookup: CDR1 SEHNR, CDR2 FQNEAQ (reference sequence). The ends were cut back, 5 bases at V and 8 bases at J, with 22 bases in the middle. CDR3 protein: CASSPYGQPRGKQYF. In DNA, the CDR3 is TGTGCCAGCAGCCCCTACGGACAGCCGCGGGGTAAGCAGTACTTC.

This clone was counted a few times. V gene TRBV30 combines with J gene TRBJ1-1, with unresolved D. This CDR3 has 14 residues. V shed 0 bases and J shed 5 bases, with 13 bases lying between them. Germline lookup yields CDR1 GTSNPN and CDR2 SVGIG (reference sequence). CDR3 sequence reads: CAWSVRGLRTEAFF. Here the CDR3 DNA reads TGTGCCTGGAGTGTAAGAGGATTGAGGACTGAAGCTTTCTTT.

The sample holds one count of this clone. The chain has TRBV1 and TRBJ2-1; no check of the table's D call, TRBD2, against the DNA was made. TRBV1 is designated a pseudogene. This CDR3 is 17 amino acids long. The CDR3: CTSSQAKPGLAPNEQFF. CDR3 bases: TGCACCAGCAGCCAAGCCAAACCAGGACTAGCACCCAATGAGCAGTTCTTC.

The rearrangement uses TRBV28 and TRBJ2-4, with D possibly matching TRBD2 (6 bases). Per germline, CDR1 MDHEN and CDR2 SYDVKM. Trimming pared 11 bases from V and 0 bases from J, leaving 11 bases between. The CDR3 consists of 13 residues. The CDR3 DNA is TGTGCCGCGTGGGGACTAGCCAAAAACATTCAGTACTTC. It translates to CAAWGLAKNIQYF.

The chain combines TRBV28 with TRBJ2-7, with D possibly TRBD1 on 6 matching bases. Trimming pared 6 bases from V and 0 bases from J, leaving 15 bases between. This CDR3 has 15 residues. The germline gives CDR1 MDHEN, CDR2 SYDVKM. CDR3 in DNA: TGTGCCAGCAGATTGACAGGTTCGCCCTCCTACGAGCAGTACTTC. As protein: CASRLTGSPSYEQYF.

The chain carries TRBV6-5 and TRBJ2-7; D not resolved. V was trimmed by 6 bases and J by 6 bases, leaving 18 bases between them. The CDR3 loop spans 14 amino acids. Looked up from germline, CDR1 is MNHEY and CDR2 is SVGAGI. This CDR3 reads CASRATHQAGEQYF. CDR3 DNA: TGTGCCAGCAGAGCAACTCACCAAGCAGGCGAGCAGTACTTC.

The table lists this clone with a few counts. In DNA, the CDR3 is TGTGCCAGCAGTTTATTTCGGGGGGCTGGGCAGCCCCAGCATTTT. As protein: CASSLFRGAGQPQHF. This chain connects TRBV27 to TRBJ1-5; possible D gene TRBD1, 6 bases. The CDR3 runs to 15 residues. Germline CDR1 reads MNHEY; CDR2 reads SMNVEV (reference sequence). Trimming pared 1 base from V and 7 bases from J, leaving 14 bases between.